This entry lists 9 T cell receptor beta chains sequenced from one sample in a study of HIV-infected patients and healthy controls. Roughly three months, about 14 weeks, into antiretroviral therapy, follow-up blood was collected. No cell fractionation was done, so the repertoire covers all unsorted peripheral blood T cells. Around 530 ng RNA was reverse transcribed with alpha and beta constant-region primers. Using multiplexing indices, alpha and beta chain libraries were generated apart by chain-specific third strand synthesis. MiXCR, run by TCRdb on the 5' RACE reads, gives a single entry per CDR3 protein. The sample includes approximately 10,000 distinct CDR3 sequences, around 5.4% of them seen just once. The input for sequencing was blood, taken during antiretroviral therapy. The receptor source for this set is an adult with HIV infection. The donor label of this sample is uncertain.

This clonotype occurred many times. The chain carries TRBV27 and TRBJ2-6; a possible D gene is TRBD1 (6 bases). V was cut by 5 bases and J by 15 bases, with 20 bases left in between. CDR1 MNHEY and CDR2 SMNVEV come from the germline V gene (reference sequence). The CDR3 spans 14 residues. In DNA form, the CDR3 reads TGTGCCAGCAGTCGCCCGACAGGCGGGTTTGCCCTGACTTTC. This encodes CASSRPTGGFALTF.

The V gene is TRBV12-3 or TRBV12-4, the J gene TRBJ2-1, with D unclear. The CDR3 covers 15 residues. V was trimmed by 6 bases and J by 4 bases, leaving 16 bases between them. Here the CDR3 DNA reads TGTGCCAGCAGCCTGGAAGTGGGTCCTTACAATGAGCAGTTCTTC. Encoded protein: CASSLEVGPYNEQFF.

This clonotype is medium-sized by share. CDR3 sequence: CASSPRTRTYEQYF. The CDR3, as DNA: TGTGCCAGCAGTCCTCGGACTAGAACTTACGAGCAGTACTTC. This rearrangement joins TRBV12-3 or TRBV12-4 to TRBJ2-7, with 7 positions matching TRBD2. The CDR3 sequence is 14 residues long. With V trimmed by 5 bases and J by 4 bases, 8 bases remained unmatched.

This clonotype appeared a few times. The CDR3 DNA reads TGCGCCAGCAGCTTGTTTGTGGGACAGGGGGCCCCGAACACTGAAGCTTTCTTT. Encoded protein: CASSLFVGQGAPNTEAFF. This rearrangement joins TRBV5-1 to TRBJ1-1; 12 bases line up with TRBD1. Per the germline V gene, CDR1 is SGHRS and CDR2 is YFSETQ. V was pared by 1 base and J by 1 base, with 8 bases of the junction left unmatched. The CDR3 loop spans 18 amino acids.

This clonotype has a handful of counts. The chain couples TRBV11-2 to TRBJ2-3, with TRBD1 matching 9 bases. V was clipped by 1 base and J by 5 bases; unmatched bases: 7. The CDR3 is 16 amino acids. CDR1 is SGHAT and CDR2 is FQNNGV in the germline V gene. In DNA, the CDR3 is TGTGCCAGCAGCTTAGCCGGGACAGGGTATGGAGATACGCAGTATTTT. It encodes CASSLAGTGYGDTQYF.

This clonotype was seen a few times. This sequence joins TRBV18 and TRBJ2-7, with a tentative D call TRBD2 (5 bases). Germline V CDR1 and CDR2: KGHSH, LQKENI. The CDR3 is 14 amino acids. Trimming took 2 bases from V and 11 from J, leaving 19 bases between them. The CDR3 region has the DNA TGTGCCAGCTCACCAACGGAGGCCCTACGAATGGAGTACTTC. This translates into CASSPTEALRMEYF.

Ten or more counts support this clonotype. The V call is TRBV19, the J call TRBJ1-5; D ambiguous. V was trimmed by 2 bases and J by 1 base, leaving 6 bases between them. Germline V CDR1 and CDR2: LNHDA, SQIVND (reference sequence). The CDR3 covers 14 residues. CDR3 nucleotide sequence: TGTGCCAGTAGTATAATGAGGAGCAATCAGCCCCAGCATTTT. This sequence encodes CASSIMRSNQPQHF.

This clonotype is termed medium-sized (0.01 to 0.1%). The chain uses TRBV2 and TRBJ2-3, with D possibly being TRBD2 (6 bases). The CDR3 is made up of 16 amino acids. V dropped 3 bases and J dropped 0 bases, with 13 bases sitting between them. Per the germline V gene, CDR1 is SNHLY and CDR2 is FYNNEI. CDR3: CASSEEAGLSTDTQYF. CDR3 DNA sequence: TGTGCCAGCAGTGAGGAGGCGGGACTCAGCACAGATACGCAGTATTTT.

The rearrangement uses TRBV24-1 and TRBJ2-3; 9 bases fit TRBD1. Trimming cost V 6 bases and J 6 bases; bases outside gene matches: 6. Germline CDR1 and CDR2: KGHDR and SFDVKD. This CDR3 region has 14 residues. The CDR3 nucleotides are TGTGCCACCAGTCGGACAGGGGAAAGCGATACGCAGTATTTT. As protein: CATSRTGESDTQYF.